The 13 T cell receptor beta chains given below trace back to one sample, sequenced in a study of naive and memory T cell subsets. Study-level results: Especially in CD8 cells, naive repertoires contained a few larger clonotypes, possibly CD45RA-re-expressing memory cells.

Their antigens remain unidentified. An equimolar mix of two oligonucleotides served as the beta constant-region primer for TRBC1 and TRBC2. The ligated cDNA underwent four PCR rounds using SP2 and nested alpha and beta constant-region primers. TCRdb reprocessed the UMI-ligation and nested PCR reads with MiXCR, giving one entry per CDR3 protein. The table shows roughly 99,000 distinct CDR3 sequences, with about 11% occurring only once. The sequencing input was naive CD4+ T cells from blood. The receptors shown here come from a human donor in good health.

The chain joins TRBV6-2 or TRBV6-3 to TRBJ1-2; 8 nucleotides align to TRBD1. The junction had 6 bases not matched to a gene; V was cut back by 5 bases and J by 4 bases. This CDR3 spans 14 amino acids. The germline V gene has CDR1 MNHEY and CDR2 SVGEGT. The CDR3 coding sequence is TGTGCCAGCAGTCCCGGGACAGGCGGCTATGGCTACACCTTC. Residues: CASSPGTGGYGYTF.

V gene TRBV6-6 combines with J gene TRBJ1-5, with D possibly TRBD1 on 5 matching bases. The CDR3 runs 16 residues. Germline V CDR1 and CDR2: MNHNY, SVGAGI (reference sequence). V lost 0 bases, J lost 3 bases, and 12 bases lay in between. CDR3 sequence reads: CASSYSGGATNQPQHF. CDR3 nucleotides: TGTGCCAGCAGTTACTCCGGGGGTGCGACCAATCAGCCCCAGCATTTT.

This clonotype was recorded many times. The V call is TRBV4-2, the J call TRBJ2-7; D is unclear. Looked up from germline, CDR1 is LGHNA and CDR2 is YNFKEQ. Trimming removed 3 bases from V and 2 bases from J, with 5 bases in between. This CDR3 is built from 12 residues. The DNA for the CDR3 is TGTGCCAGCAGCCAGCATACCTACGAGCAGTACTTC. It codes for CASSQHTYEQYF.

The chain couples TRBV28 to TRBJ2-3; TRBD2 is a possible D gene (5 bases). Trimming removed 6 bases from V and 3 bases from J, with 19 bases in between. The CDR3 spans 16 residues. In germline, CDR1 is MDHEN, CDR2 SYDVKM. In DNA form, the CDR3 reads TGTGCCAGCAGAACCTATCCCGTGAGGGTGACAGATACGCAGTATTTT. Amino acid sequence: CASRTYPVRVTDTQYF.

This clonotype was found many times. The CDR3 sequence: CASSVAGDQGRGPLHF. The DNA of the CDR3 is TGTGCCAGCAGCGTAGCCGGAGACCAGGGGAGAGGGCCCCTCCACTTT. The genes are TRBV9 and TRBJ1-6; D might be TRBD1 (6 bases). Germline V lookup: CDR1 SGDLS, CDR2 YYNGEE. Trimming removed 0 bases from V and 13 bases from J, with 20 bases in between. The CDR3 spans 16 residues. The full variable domain, its missing parts supplied by reference TRBV9 and TRBJ1-6, is DSGVTQTPKHLITATGQRVTLRCSPRSGDLSVYWYQQSLDQGLQFLIQYYNGEERAKGNILERFSAQQFPDLHSELNLSSLELGDSALYFCASSVAGDQGRGPLHFGNGTRLTVT.

Many counts were recorded for this clonotype. The chain is built from TRBV12-3 or TRBV12-4 and TRBJ2-3; tentatively, D is TRBD1 or TRBD2 (6 bases each). This CDR3 is 14 amino acids long. Trimming took 4 bases from V and 3 from J, leaving 11 bases between them. The CDR3 nucleotides are TGTGCCAGCAGTTGGGGGGCTTGGACAGATACGCAGTATTTT. Encoded protein: CASSWGAWTDTQYF.

Ten or more counts support this clonotype. The CDR3: CASSRLAGGYNEQFF. As DNA, the CDR3 is TGTGCCAGCAGTCGACTAGCGGGAGGGTACAATGAGCAGTTCTTC. The V gene is TRBV12-3 or TRBV12-4, the J gene TRBJ2-1, with 14 bases identical to TRBD2. Trimming cost V 5 bases and J 4 bases; bases outside gene matches: 1. This CDR3 contains 15 residues.

This clonotype was recorded a few times. This rearrangement joins TRBV7-2 to TRBJ1-6; D unclear. V lost 3 bases to trimming and J lost 0 bases, with 3 bases between them. Per the germline V gene, CDR1 is SGHTA and CDR2 is FQGNSA. This CDR3 region has 14 residues. CDR3 protein: CASSFSSYNSPLHF. The CDR3 DNA is TGTGCCAGCAGCTTTAGCTCCTATAATTCACCCCTCCACTTT.

This clonotype was counted only a few times. The chain recombines TRBV2 with TRBJ1-1; unclear D gene. The V end lost 6 bases, the J end lost 6 bases, and 17 bases lay between the germline ends. The CDR3 is 14 amino acids. Looked up from germline, CDR1 is SNHLY and CDR2 is FYNNEI. CDR3 bases: TGTGCCAGCAGAGGCCGTGGGGTTTCCCCTGAAGCTTTCTTT. Amino acids: CASRGRGVSPEAFF.

This clonotype was seen once. The chain joins TRBV7-9 to TRBJ1-1; D unclear. Per germline, CDR1 SEHNR and CDR2 FQNEAQ (reference sequence). V shed 1 base and J shed 0 bases, with 15 bases lying between them. The CDR3 spans 17 residues. In DNA, the CDR3 is TGTGCCAGCAGCTTAGATCGGTTCGGGGAAATGAACACTGAAGCTTTCTTT. Translating it yields CASSLDRFGEMNTEAFF.

This clonotype occurred many times. The J gene is TRBJ2-7, the V gene TRBV29-1, with D tentatively TRBD2 (6 bases). Germline-derived CDR1 and CDR2 are SQVTM and ANQGSEA. This CDR3 comprises 11 residues. Trimming shortened V by 3 bases and J by 4 bases, and 7 bases separated the two germline ends. The CDR3 DNA reads as TGCAGCGTTGAGACTAGATACGAGCAGTACTTC. This translates into CSVETRYEQYF.

This clonotype was counted at least ten times. The genes are TRBV12-3 or TRBV12-4 and TRBJ2-1; 7 positions match TRBD1. The CDR3 totals 18 residues. After removal of 6 bases from V and 0 bases from J, the junction contained 14 bases not matched to a gene. The CDR3 coding sequence is TGTGCCAGCAGCGATACCTTTAGACAGGGTCGCTCCTACAATGAGCAGTTCTTC. This translates into CASSDTFRQGRSYNEQFF.

This clonotype was seen more than once but under ten times. V gene TRBV12-3 or TRBV12-4 combines with J gene TRBJ1-4; 8 nucleotides match TRBD1. The V segment lost 6 bases and the J segment 8 bases; nucleotides outside the gene matches: 8. The CDR3 length is 14 residues. As DNA, the CDR3 is TGTGCCAGCAGCGGGGACAGGAGAAGGGAAAAACTGTTTTTT. Translating it yields CASSGDRRREKLFF.